Sequencing of this TCR beta chain was carried out in a study of Ad26.COV2.S vaccination and SARS-CoV-2 variants. Study-level findings and limits: Total T cell responses were possibly underestimated by TCR breadth and depth analyses.

Regarding this clone: Its cognate antigen is unknown.

The V gene lost 0 bases and the J gene lost 0 bases, with 3 bases spanning the gap. CDR3 size: 14 residues. The germline V gene encodes CDR1 SGHKS and CDR2 YYEKEE (reference sequence). Assay used: immunoSEQ multiplex PCR; TCRdb lists only in-frame clones, some missing. This table has a few hundred thousand clones, 70% to 90% appearing once. Treatment meaning: approximately 18 received Ad26.COV2.S at low or high dose, single or two shots; roughly five received placebo; per-sample allocation not given. Sampling took place 63 days after the first vaccine or placebo injection. Whoever gave the sample was an adult aged 18-55 years in Boston.

The V gene is TRBV5-5, the J gene TRBJ1-4; D remains ambiguous. The sequencing here drew on peripheral blood, taken in a trial of Ad26.COV2.S vaccine versus placebo. The sequence was collected from a person between 18 and 65 years old who received the Ad26.COV2.S COVID-19 vaccine or a placebo. The CDR3 bases are TGTGCCAGCAGCTTGGTTGCAACTAATGAAAAACTGTTTTTT. Translating gives CASSLVATNEKLFF.